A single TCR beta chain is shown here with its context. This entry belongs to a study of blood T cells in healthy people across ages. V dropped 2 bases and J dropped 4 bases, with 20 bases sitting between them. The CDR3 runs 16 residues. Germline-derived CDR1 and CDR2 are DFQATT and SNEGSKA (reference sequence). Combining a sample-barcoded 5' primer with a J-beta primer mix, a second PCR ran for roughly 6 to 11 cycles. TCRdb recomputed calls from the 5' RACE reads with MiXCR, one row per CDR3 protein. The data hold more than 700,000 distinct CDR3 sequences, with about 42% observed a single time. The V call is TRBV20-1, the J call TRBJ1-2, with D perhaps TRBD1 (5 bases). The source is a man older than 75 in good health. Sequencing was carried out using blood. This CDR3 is CSARPRGGDLTYGYTF. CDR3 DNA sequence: TGCAGTGCTAGACCCCGTGGGGGGGACTTAACCTATGGCTACACCTTC.